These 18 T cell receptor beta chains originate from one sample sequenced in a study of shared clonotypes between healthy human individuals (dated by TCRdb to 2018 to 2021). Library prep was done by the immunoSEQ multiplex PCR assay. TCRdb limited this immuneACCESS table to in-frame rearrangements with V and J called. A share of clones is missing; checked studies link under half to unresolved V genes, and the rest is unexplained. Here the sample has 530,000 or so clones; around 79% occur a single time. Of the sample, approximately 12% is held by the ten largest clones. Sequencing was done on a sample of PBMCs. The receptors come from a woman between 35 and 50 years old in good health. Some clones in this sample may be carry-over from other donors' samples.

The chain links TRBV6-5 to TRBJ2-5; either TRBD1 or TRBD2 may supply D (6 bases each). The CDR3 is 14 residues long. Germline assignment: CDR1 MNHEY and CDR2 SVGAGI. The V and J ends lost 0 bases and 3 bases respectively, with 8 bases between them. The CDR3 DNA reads TGTGCCAGCAGTTACTCGGGGGGCAAAGAGACCCAGTACTTC. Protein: CASSYSGGKETQYF.

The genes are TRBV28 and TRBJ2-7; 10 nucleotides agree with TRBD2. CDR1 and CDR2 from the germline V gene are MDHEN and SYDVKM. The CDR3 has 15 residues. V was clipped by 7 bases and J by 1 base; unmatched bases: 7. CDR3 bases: TGTGCCAGCACGGCCCTAGCGGGAGAGTCCTACGAGCAGTACTTC. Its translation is CASTALAGESYEQYF.

The CDR3 coding sequence is TGTGCCAGCAGCCCACAGGGGGGTACGCAGTATTTT. Its protein product is CASSPQGGTQYF. The V call is TRBV2, the J call TRBJ2-3, with 8 bases aligning to TRBD1. Germline-derived CDR1 and CDR2 are SNHLY and FYNNEI. V gave up 6 bases and J gave up 8 bases; unmatched junction bases: 4. The CDR3 runs 12 residues.

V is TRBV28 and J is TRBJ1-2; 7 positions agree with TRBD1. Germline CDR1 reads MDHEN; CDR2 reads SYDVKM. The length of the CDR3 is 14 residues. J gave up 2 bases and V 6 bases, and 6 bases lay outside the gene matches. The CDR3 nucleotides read TGTGCCAGCAGCTTAGGACAGGCAAACTATGGCTACACCTTC. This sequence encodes CASSLGQANYGYTF.

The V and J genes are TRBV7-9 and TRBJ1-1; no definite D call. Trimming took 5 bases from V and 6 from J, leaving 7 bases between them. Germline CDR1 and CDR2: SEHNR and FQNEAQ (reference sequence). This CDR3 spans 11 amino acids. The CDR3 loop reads CASSLNPEAFF. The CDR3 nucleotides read TGTGCCAGCAGCCTGAATCCTGAAGCTTTCTTT.

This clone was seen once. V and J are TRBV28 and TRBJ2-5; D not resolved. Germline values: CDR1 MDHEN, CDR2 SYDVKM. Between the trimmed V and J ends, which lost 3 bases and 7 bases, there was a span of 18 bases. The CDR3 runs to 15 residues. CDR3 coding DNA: TGTGCCAGCAGTTTTCTGGCAAATGGTGAAGGGACCCAGTACTTC. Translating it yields CASSFLANGEGTQYF.

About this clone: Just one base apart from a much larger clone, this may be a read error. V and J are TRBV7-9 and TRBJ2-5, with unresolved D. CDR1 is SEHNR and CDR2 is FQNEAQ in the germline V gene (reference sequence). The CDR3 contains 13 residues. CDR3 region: CASSLGVAETRYF. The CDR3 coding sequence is TGTGCCAGCAGCCTCGGAGTTGCAGAGACCCGGTACTTC.

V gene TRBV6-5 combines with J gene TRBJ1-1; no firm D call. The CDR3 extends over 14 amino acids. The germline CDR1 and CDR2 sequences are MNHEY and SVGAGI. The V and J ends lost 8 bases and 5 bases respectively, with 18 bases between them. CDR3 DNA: TGTGCCAGCTTTAGTGGGCCGGGAGTGACTGAAGCTTTCTTT. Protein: CASFSGPGVTEAFF.

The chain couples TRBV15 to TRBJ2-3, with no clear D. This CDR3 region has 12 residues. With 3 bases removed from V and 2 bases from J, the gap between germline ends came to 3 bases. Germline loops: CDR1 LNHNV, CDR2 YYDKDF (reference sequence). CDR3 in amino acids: CATSRLTDTQYF. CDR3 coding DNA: TGTGCCACCAGCAGGCTCACAGATACGCAGTATTTT.

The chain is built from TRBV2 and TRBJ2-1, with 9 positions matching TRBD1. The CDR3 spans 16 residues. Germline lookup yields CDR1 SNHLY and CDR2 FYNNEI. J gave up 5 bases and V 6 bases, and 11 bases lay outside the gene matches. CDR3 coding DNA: TGTGCCAGCAGAATCGGCCCGGGACAGGGAGACAATGAGCAGTTCTTC. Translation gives CASRIGPGQGDNEQFF.

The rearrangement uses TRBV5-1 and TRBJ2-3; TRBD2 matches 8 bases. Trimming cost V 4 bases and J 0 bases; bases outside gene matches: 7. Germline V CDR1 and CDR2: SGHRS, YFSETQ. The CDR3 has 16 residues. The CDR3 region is CASSPVGGASTDTQYF. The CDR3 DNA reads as TGCGCCAGCAGCCCCGTCGGGGGGGCTAGCACAGATACGCAGTATTTT.

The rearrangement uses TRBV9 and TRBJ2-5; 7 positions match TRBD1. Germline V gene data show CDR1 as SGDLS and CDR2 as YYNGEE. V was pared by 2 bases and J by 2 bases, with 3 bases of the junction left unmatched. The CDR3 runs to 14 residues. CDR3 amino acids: CASSVGQRQETQYF. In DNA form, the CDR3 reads TGTGCCAGCAGCGTGGGACAGCGTCAAGAGACCCAGTACTTC. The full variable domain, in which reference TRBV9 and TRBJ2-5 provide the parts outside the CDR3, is DSGVTQTPKHLITATGQRVTLRCSPRSGDLSVYWYQQSLDQGLQFLIQYYNGEERAKGNILERFSAQQFPDLHSELNLSSLELGDSALYFCASSVGQRQETQYFGPGTRLLVL.

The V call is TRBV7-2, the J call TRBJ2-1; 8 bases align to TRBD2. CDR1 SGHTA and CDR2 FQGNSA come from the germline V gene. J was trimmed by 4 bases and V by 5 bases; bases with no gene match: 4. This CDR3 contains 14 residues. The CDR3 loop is CASSHGLAYNEQFF. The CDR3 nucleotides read TGTGCCAGCAGCCATGGACTAGCTTACAATGAGCAGTTCTTC.

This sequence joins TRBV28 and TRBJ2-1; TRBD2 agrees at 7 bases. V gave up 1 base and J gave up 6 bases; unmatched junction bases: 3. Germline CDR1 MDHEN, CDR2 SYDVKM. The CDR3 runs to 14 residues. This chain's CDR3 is CASSLSTSSNEQFF. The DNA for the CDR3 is TGTGCCAGCAGTTTATCGACTAGCAGCAATGAGCAGTTCTTC.

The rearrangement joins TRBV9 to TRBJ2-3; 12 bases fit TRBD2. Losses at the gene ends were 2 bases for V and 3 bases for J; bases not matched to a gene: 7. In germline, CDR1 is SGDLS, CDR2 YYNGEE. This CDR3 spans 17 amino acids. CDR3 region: CASSVRPTSGRTDTQYF. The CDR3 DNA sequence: TGTGCCAGCAGCGTCCGCCCCACTAGCGGGAGGACAGATACGCAGTATTTT.

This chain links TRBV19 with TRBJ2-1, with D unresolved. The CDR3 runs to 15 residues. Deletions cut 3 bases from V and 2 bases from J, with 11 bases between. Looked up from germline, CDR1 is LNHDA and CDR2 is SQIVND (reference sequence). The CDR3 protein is CASSMGSLAYNEQFF. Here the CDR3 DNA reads TGTGCCAGTAGTATGGGTAGCTTAGCCTACAATGAGCAGTTCTTC.

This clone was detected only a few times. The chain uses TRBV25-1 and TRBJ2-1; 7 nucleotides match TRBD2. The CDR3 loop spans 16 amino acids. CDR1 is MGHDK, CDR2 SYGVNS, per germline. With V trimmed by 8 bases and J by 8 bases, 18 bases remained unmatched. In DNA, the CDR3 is TGTGCCAGCGGGGGGGGATCGGTGGTCAACGATTATGAGCAGTTCTTC. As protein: CASGGGSVVNDYEQFF.

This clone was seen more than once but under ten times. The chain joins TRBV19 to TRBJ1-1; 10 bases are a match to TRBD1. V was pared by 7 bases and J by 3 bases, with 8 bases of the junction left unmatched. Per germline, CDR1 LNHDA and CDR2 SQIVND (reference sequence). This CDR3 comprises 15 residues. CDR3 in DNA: TGTGCCAGTAAACTCACGGGACAGGGGCACACTGAAGCTTTCTTT. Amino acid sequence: CASKLTGQGHTEAFF.